The source of this T cell receptor beta chain is a study of blood T cell repertoires in COVID-19. The germline V and J ends were trimmed by 5 bases and 1 base, with 14 bases remaining between them. The CDR3 contains 15 residues. Germline V gene lookup returns CDR1 SEHNR and CDR2 FQNEAQ (reference sequence). Source study methods: Amplification of reference gene primers provided the estimated nucleated cell counts. Sequencing was performed with immunoSEQ multiplex PCR; in TCRdb, only in-frame clones are kept and a portion is missing. Clonal size and the V and J genes are those of that table, whereas D and trimming came from the DNA. The top ten clones hold more than 10% of a sample with approximately 130,000 clones, roughly 79% of them seen once.

The source is a human donor in a cohort sampled during active COVID-19. J is TRBJ1-1 and V is TRBV7-9, with D tentatively TRBD1 (5 bases). The material sequenced was peripheral blood. CDR3 DNA: TGTGCCAGCAGCCTACAGGTCGGGGGGAACACTGAAGCTTTCTTT. Protein product: CASSLQVGGNTEAFF.